These 18 T cell receptor beta chains were all obtained from the same sample, sequenced in a study of CD8 T cells in ankylosing spondylitis (dated by TCRdb to between 2016 and 2019). Results and caveats for the whole study, not just this receptor: Blood from ankylosing spondylitis patients appeared to be characterized by a TCR beta motif made up of several highly homologous amino acid variants.

These receptors lack a known antigen. The method behind the library was 5' RACE. Instrument used: Illumina HiSeq 2500. TCRdb reprocessing: public reads trimmed at Q25 with fastp, clones called with MiXCR, in-frame beta chains kept. Rows with one shared CDR3 protein collapse into an entry with the most common genes and DNA. The table for this sample lists about 800,000 distinct CDR3 sequences; about 12% of them were counted only once. The top ten clonotypes cover roughly 0.51% of the sample. Sequences were obtained from blood, either unsorted or a sorted T cell fraction (not recorded which). The source of these receptors is a male donor with ankylosing spondylitis.

The J gene is TRBJ1-4, the V gene TRBV6-5; 7 nucleotides agree with TRBD1. There are 15 residues in the CDR3. Germline CDR1 MNHEY, CDR2 SVGAGI. The trim removed 3 bases at V and 4 bases at J, leaving 5 bases unmatched. The chain's CDR3 is CASSYRGQYNEKLFF. DNA for the CDR3: TGTGCCAGCAGTTATCGGGGACAGTATAATGAAAAACTGTTTTTT.

Written as DNA, the CDR3 is TGCGCCAGCAGCTCAGGGGATGCTAACTATGGCTACACCTTC. Translation: CASSSGDANYGYTF. This chain links TRBV5-1 with TRBJ1-2; TRBD1 is a possible D gene (6 bases). The CDR3 spans 14 residues. From germline, CDR1 is SGHRS and CDR2 YFSETQ. Trimming removed 3 bases at V and 0 bases at J, with 9 bases between. The full variable domain, in which reference TRBV5-1 and TRBJ1-2 provide the parts outside the CDR3, is KAGVTQTPRYLIKTRGQQVTLSCSPISGHRSVSWYQQTPGQGLQFLFEYFSETQRNKGNFPGRFSGRQFSNSRSEMNVSTLELGDSALYLCASSSGDANYGYTFGSGTRLTVV.

Many counts were recorded for this clonotype. The chain uses TRBV10-3 and TRBJ1-1; D may be TRBD1 (6 bases). The CDR3 has 14 residues. V lost 7 bases and J 1 base, leaving 13 bases between the germline ends. Germline V gene lookup returns CDR1 ENHRY and CDR2 SYGVKD. Here the CDR3 DNA reads TGTGCCATCAACCCGGGACAAGCGAACACTGAAGCTTTCTTT. It is translated as CAINPGQANTEAFF.

This clonotype was counted only a few times. The gene calls are TRBV10-3 and TRBJ2-1, with 8 bases identical to TRBD1. Germline V gene data show CDR1 as ENHRY and CDR2 as SYGVKD. V trimming: 6 bases; J trimming: 9 bases; junction bases outside the gene matches: 4. The CDR3 loop spans 12 amino acids. CDR3 bases: TGTGCCATCAGCAACAGGGGGAGTGAGCAGTTCTTC. Translated: CAISNRGSEQFF.

Many counts were recorded for this clonotype. V gene TRBV7-8 combines with J gene TRBJ2-7; D is unclear. V was shortened by 3 bases and J by 6 bases, with 12 bases between the two germline ends. Germline V gene lookup returns CDR1 SGHVS and CDR2 FQNEAQ. The CDR3 consists of 13 residues. The CDR3 region is CASSFLAQSEQYF. Here the CDR3 DNA reads TGTGCCAGCAGCTTTTTGGCCCAGTCCGAGCAGTACTTC. The full variable domain, rest sourced from reference TRBV7-8 and TRBJ2-7, is GAGVSQSPRYKVAKRGQDVALRCDPISGHVSLFWYQQALGQGPEFLTYFQNEAQLDKSGLPSDRFFAERPEGSVSTLKIQRTQQEDSAVYLCASSFLAQSEQYFGPGTRLTVT.

The chain combines TRBV7-2 with TRBJ2-7; TRBD2 agrees at 13 bases. J was trimmed by 6 bases and V by 5 bases; bases with no gene match: 4. The germline V gene encodes CDR1 SGHTA and CDR2 FQGNSA. The CDR3 has 14 amino acids. The CDR3 DNA reads TGTGCCAGCAGCGAAAGGACTAGCGGGGGCGAGCAGTACTTC. The encoded protein is CASSERTSGGEQYF.

At least ten counts were recorded for this clonotype. The J gene is TRBJ2-7, the V gene TRBV7-2; no clear D gene. The germline gives CDR1 SGHTA, CDR2 FQGNSA. This CDR3 has 14 amino acids. V lost 5 bases and J 3 bases, leaving 14 bases between the germline ends. CDR3 DNA: TGTGCCAGCAGCATCCACCTGGGGTACTACGAGCAGTACTTC. Encoded protein: CASSIHLGYYEQYF.

The rearrangement joins TRBV7-6 to TRBJ2-3, with D uncertain. The CDR3 covers 14 residues. CDR1 is SGHVS, CDR2 FNYEAQ, per germline. V dropped 1 base and J dropped 2 bases, with 7 bases sitting between them. The CDR3 DNA is TGTGCCAGCAGCTTAGTCCACACCACAGATACGCAGTATTTT. Residues: CASSLVHTTDTQYF.

The rearrangement links TRBV7-2 to TRBJ2-5, with 13 bases identical to TRBD2. The CDR3 has 17 residues. Per the germline V gene, CDR1 is SGHTA and CDR2 is FQGNSA. Trimming removed 1 base from V and 2 bases from J; junction bases left unmatched: 4. CDR3 in DNA: TGTGCCAGCAGCTTAGGGCCGGGACTAGCGGGACAAGAGACCCAGTACTTC. Its translation: CASSLGPGLAGQETQYF.

The V gene is TRBV6-2 or TRBV6-3, the J gene TRBJ1-5, with D uncertain. In germline, CDR1 is MNHEY, CDR2 SVGEGT. V lost 6 bases to trimming and J lost 1 base, with 13 bases between them. The CDR3 consists of 15 residues. The DNA of the CDR3 is TGTGCCAGCAGCTCCCTGATCCCAAGCAATCAGCCCCAGCATTTT. This codes for CASSSLIPSNQPQHF.

The rearrangement uses TRBV15 and TRBJ2-5; TRBD1 matches 7 bases. The CDR3 contains 16 residues. The V gene end was trimmed by 0 bases and the J gene end by 5 bases; junction bases not matched to a gene: 9. Germline-derived CDR1 and CDR2 are LNHNV and YYDKDF (reference sequence). The CDR3 protein is CATSREQQGSGETQYF. CDR3 nucleotides: TGTGCCACCAGCAGAGAGCAACAGGGGTCCGGGGAGACCCAGTACTTC. Using reference TRBV15 and TRBJ2-5 for the parts outside the CDR3, the full variable domain is DAMVIQNPRYQVTQFGKPVTLSCSQTLNHNVMYWYQQKSSQAPKLLFHYYDKDFNNEADTPDNFQSRRPNTSFCFLDIRSPGLGDTAMYLCATSREQQGSGETQYFGPGTRLLVL.

This clonotype has at least ten counts. The chain employs TRBV20-1 and TRBJ1-1, with D perhaps TRBD1 (5 bases). CDR3 length: 11 amino acids. V gave up 8 bases and J gave up 5 bases, with 12 bases separating them. CDR1 and CDR2 from the germline V gene are DFQATT and SNEGSKA (reference sequence). CDR3 sequence reads: CSSPGGTEAFF. The CDR3, as DNA: TGCAGTTCTCCGGGGGGAACTGAAGCTTTCTTT.

This clonotype has just a few counts. The chain has TRBV6-5 and TRBJ2-7; D not resolved. V lost 6 bases to trimming and J lost 0 bases, with 6 bases between them. CDR3 size: 12 residues. Looked up from germline, CDR1 is MNHEY and CDR2 is SVGAGI. CDR3 sequence reads: CASRGNSYEQYF. The CDR3 DNA reads as TGTGCCAGCAGGGGCAACTCCTACGAGCAGTACTTC.

V gene TRBV7-2 combines with J gene TRBJ2-3; maybe TRBD2 (5 bases). Germline CDR1 SGHTA, CDR2 FQGNSA. V dropped 3 bases and J dropped 4 bases, with 11 bases sitting between them. The CDR3 runs to 14 residues. The CDR3 sequence: CASSFPSRADTQYF. The CDR3, as DNA: TGTGCCAGCAGCTTCCCCTCGAGGGCAGATACGCAGTATTTT.

This clonotype was seen more than once but under ten times. The rearrangement links TRBV24-1 to TRBJ2-2; a weak D match, TRBD1 (6 bases). Germline CDR1 is KGHDR and CDR2 is SFDVKD. Trimming took off 4 bases at V and 1 base at J, with 15 bases between the two ends. The CDR3 has 17 residues. For the CDR3, the DNA is TGTGCCACCAGTGAACCTACCCCGGGACAGAACACCGGGGAGCTGTTTTTT. Residues: CATSEPTPGQNTGELFF.

The rearrangement joins TRBV9 to TRBJ2-7; D remains unclear. Germline lookup yields CDR1 SGDLS and CDR2 YYNGEE. This CDR3 spans 13 amino acids. V lost 3 bases and J lost 6, with 13 bases in between. CDR3 DNA sequence: TGTGCCAGCAGCGCCTCCCCCTACGCCGAGCAGTACTTC. Translated: CASSASPYAEQYF.

This sequence joins TRBV5-1 and TRBJ2-6; 7 bases agree with TRBD1. The CDR3 has 15 residues. Unmatched junction bases numbered 3, after V lost 4 bases and J lost 2 bases. Germline CDR1 SGHRS, CDR2 YFSETQ. CDR3 in DNA: TGCGCCAGCAGCGAACAGGGGACTGGGGCCAACGTCCTGACTTTC. It is translated as CASSEQGTGANVLTF.

This clonotype was seen a handful of times. J is TRBJ1-1 and V is TRBV5-4; D not resolved. The CDR3 is 15 amino acids. Trimming pared 1 base from V and 1 base from J, leaving 11 bases between. Germline lookup yields CDR1 SGHNT and CDR2 YYREEE (reference sequence). CDR3 amino acids: CASSLWWKGNTEAFF. CDR3 nucleotide sequence: TGTGCCAGCAGCTTGTGGTGGAAGGGGAACACTGAAGCTTTCTTT. The full variable domain, completed using reference TRBV5-4 and TRBJ1-1, is ETGVTQSPTHLIKTRGQQVTLRCSSQSGHNTVSWYQQALGQGPQFIFQYYREEENGRGNFPPRFSGLQFPNYSSELNVNALELDDSALYLCASSLWWKGNTEAFFGQGTRLTVV.